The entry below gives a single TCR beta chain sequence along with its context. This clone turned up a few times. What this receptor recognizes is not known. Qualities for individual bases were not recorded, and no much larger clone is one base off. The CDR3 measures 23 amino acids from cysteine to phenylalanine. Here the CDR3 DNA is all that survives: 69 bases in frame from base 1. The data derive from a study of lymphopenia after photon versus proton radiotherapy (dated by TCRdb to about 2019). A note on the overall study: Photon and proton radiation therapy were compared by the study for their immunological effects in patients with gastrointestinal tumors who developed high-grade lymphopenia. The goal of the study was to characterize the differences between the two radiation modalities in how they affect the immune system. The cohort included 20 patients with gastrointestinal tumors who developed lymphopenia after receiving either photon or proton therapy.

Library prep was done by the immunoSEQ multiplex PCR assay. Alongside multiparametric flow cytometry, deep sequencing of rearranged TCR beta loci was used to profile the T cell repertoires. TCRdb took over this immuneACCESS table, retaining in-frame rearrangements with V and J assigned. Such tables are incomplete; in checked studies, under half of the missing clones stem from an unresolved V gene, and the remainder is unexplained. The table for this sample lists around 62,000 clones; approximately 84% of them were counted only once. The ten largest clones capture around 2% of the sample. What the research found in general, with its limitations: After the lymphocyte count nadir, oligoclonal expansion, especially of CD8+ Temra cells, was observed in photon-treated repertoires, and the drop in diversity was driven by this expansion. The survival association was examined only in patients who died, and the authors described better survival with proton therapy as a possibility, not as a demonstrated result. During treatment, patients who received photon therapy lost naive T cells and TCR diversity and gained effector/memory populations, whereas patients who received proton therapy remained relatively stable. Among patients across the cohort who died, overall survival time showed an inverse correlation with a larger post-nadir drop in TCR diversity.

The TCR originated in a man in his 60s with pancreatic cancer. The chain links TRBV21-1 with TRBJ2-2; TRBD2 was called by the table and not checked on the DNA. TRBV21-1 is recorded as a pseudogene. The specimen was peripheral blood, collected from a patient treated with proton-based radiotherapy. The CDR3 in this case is CASSKAPLLAGGLMNPNTGELFF. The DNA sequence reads TGTGCCAGCAGCAAAGCGCCCCTACTAGCGGGAGGCCTTATGAACCCGAACACCGGGGAGCTGTTTTTT.